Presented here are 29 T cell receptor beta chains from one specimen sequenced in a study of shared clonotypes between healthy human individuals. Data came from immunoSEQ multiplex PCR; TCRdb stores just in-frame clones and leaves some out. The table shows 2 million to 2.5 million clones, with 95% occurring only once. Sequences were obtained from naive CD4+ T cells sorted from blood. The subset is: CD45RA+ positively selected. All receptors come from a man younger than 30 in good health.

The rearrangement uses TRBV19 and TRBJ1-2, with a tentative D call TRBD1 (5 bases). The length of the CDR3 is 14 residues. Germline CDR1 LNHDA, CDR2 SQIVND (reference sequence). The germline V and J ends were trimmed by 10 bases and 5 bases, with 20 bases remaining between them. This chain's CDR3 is CATTPYDSRYGYTF. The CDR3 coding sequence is TGTGCCACTACACCCTACGACAGCCGATATGGCTACACCTTC.

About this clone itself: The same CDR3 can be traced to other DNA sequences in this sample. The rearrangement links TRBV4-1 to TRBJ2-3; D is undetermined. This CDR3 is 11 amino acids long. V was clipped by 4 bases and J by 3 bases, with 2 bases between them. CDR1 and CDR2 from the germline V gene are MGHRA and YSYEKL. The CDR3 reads CASSRTDTQYF. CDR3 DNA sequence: TGCGCCAGCAGCCGGACAGATACGCAGTATTTT.

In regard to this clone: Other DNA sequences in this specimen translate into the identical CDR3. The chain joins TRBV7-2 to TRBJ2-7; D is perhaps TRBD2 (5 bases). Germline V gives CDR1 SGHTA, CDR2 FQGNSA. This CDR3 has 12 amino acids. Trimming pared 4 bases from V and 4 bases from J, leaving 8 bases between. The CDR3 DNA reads TGTGCCAGCAGCTCGGACTTGTACGAGCAGTACTTC. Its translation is CASSSDLYEQYF.

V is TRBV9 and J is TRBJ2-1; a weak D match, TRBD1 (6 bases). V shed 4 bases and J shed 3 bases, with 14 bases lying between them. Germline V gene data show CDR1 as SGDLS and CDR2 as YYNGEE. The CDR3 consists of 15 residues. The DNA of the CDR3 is TGTGCCAGCAGCTACAACCAAGGGGGCTACAATGAGCAGTTCTTC. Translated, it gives CASSYNQGGYNEQFF.

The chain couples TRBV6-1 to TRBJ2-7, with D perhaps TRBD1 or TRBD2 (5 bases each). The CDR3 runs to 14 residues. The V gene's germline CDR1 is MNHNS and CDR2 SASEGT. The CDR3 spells CASSEAGTSEGQVV. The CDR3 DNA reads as TGTGCCAGCAGTGAAGCCGGAACCTCTGAGGGGCAAGTAGTC.

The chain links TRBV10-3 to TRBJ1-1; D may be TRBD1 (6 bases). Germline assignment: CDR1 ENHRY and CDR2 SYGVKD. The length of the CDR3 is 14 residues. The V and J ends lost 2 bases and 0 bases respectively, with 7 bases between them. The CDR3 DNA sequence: TGTGCCATCAGTGAGGGACAGATGAACACTGAAGCTTTCTTT. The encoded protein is CAISEGQMNTEAFF.

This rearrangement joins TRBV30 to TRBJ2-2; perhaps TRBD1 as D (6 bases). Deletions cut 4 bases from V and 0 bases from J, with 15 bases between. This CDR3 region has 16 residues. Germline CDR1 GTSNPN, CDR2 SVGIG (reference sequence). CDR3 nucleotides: TGTGCCTGGAACCGAGGACAGTTGACGAACACCGGGGAGCTGTTTTTT. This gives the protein CAWNRGQLTNTGELFF.

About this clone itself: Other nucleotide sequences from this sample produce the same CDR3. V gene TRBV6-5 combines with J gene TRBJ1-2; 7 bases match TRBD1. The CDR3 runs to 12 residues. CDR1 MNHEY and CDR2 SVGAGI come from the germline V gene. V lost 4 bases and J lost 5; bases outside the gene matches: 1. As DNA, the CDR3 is TGTGCCAGCAGTTCGACAGGGTATGGCTACACCTTC. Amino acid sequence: CASSSTGYGYTF.

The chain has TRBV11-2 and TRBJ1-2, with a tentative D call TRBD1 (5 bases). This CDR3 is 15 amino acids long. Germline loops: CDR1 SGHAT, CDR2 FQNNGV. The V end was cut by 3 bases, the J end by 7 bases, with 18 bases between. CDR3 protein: CASSLALGAGGGYTF. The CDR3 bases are TGTGCCAGCAGCTTGGCTTTAGGGGCAGGAGGTGGCTACACCTTC.

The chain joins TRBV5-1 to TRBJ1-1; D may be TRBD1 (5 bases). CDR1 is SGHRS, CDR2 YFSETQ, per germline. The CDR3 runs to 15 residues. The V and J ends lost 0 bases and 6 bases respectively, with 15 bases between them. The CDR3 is CASSLVGPQVAEAFF. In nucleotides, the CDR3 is TGCGCCAGCAGCTTGGTGGGACCCCAGGTCGCTGAAGCTTTCTTT.

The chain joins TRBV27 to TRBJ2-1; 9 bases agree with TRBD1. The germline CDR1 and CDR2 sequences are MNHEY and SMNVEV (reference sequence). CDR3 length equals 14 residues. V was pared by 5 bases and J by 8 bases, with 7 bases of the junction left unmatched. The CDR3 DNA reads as TGTGCCAGCAGTCCGGGACAGGGCTTCGATGAGCAGTTCTTC. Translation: CASSPGQGFDEQFF.

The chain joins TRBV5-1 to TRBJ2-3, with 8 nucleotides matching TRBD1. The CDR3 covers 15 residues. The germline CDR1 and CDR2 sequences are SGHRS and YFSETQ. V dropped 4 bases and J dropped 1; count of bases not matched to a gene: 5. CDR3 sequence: CASSTQGARTDTQYF. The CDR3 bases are TGCGCCAGCAGCACCCAGGGGGCTCGCACAGATACGCAGTATTTT.

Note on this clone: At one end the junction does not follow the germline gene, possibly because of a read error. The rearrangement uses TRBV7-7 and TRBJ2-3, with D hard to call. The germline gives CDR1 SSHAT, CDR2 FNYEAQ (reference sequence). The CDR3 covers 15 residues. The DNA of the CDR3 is TGTGCTAGCAGCCTAAGCGTGAACCCCACAGATACGCAGTATTTT. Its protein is CASSLSVNPTDTQYF.

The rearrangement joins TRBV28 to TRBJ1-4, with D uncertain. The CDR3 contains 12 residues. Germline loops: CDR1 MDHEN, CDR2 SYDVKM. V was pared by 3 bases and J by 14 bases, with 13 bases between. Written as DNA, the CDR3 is TGTGCCAGCAGTTTCGGTAGACGTCTGCTGTTTTTT. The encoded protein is CASSFGRRLLFF. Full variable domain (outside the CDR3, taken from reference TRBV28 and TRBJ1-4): DVKVTQSSRYLVKRTGEKVFLECVQDMDHENMFWYRQDPGLGLRLIYFSYDVKMKEKGDIPEGYSVSREKKERFSLILESASTNQTSMYLCASSFGRRLLFFGSGTQLSVL.

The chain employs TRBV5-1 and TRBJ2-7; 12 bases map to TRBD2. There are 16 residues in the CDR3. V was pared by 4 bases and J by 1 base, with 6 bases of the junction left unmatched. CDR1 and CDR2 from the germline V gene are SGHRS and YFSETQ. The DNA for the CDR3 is TGCGCCAGCAGCCCTCTGACTAGCGGGGGATCCTACGAGCAGTACTTC. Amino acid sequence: CASSPLTSGGSYEQYF.

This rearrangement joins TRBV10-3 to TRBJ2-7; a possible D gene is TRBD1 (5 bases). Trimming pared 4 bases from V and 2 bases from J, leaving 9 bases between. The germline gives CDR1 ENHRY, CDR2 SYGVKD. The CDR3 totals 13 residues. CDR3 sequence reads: CAISAGKAYEQYF. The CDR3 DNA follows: TGTGCCATCAGTGCAGGGAAAGCCTACGAGCAGTACTTC.

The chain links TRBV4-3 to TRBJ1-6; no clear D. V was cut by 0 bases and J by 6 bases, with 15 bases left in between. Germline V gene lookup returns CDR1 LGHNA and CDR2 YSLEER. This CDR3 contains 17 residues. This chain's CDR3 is CASSQEPVSDINSPLHF. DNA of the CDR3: TGCGCCAGCAGCCAAGAGCCAGTTAGTGATATTAATTCACCCCTCCACTTT.

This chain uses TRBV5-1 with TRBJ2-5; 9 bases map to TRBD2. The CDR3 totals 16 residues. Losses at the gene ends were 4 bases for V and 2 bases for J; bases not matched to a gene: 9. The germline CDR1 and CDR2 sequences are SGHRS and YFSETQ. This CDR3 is CASSVSAAGGQETQYF. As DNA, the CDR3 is TGCGCCAGCAGCGTCTCGGCAGCGGGAGGTCAAGAGACCCAGTACTTC.

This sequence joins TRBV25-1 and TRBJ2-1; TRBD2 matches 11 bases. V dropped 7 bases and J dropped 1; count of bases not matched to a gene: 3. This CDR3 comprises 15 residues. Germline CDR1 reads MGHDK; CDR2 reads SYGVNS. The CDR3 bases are TGTGCCAGCAATTTAGCGGGGGGGTCCTACAATGAGCAGTTCTTC. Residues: CASNLAGGSYNEQFF.

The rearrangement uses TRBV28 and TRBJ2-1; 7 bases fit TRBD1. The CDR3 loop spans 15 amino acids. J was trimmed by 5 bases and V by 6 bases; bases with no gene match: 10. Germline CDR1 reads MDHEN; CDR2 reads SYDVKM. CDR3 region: CASRGAGTDNNEQFF. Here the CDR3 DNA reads TGTGCCAGCAGGGGGGCCGGGACAGATAACAATGAGCAGTTCTTC.

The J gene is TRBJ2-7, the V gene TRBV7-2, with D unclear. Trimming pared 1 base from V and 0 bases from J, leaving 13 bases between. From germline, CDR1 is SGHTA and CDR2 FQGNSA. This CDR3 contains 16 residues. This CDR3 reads CASSLGGRGNSYEQYF. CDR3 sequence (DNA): TGTGCCAGCAGCTTAGGTGGGCGAGGAAACTCCTACGAGCAGTACTTC.

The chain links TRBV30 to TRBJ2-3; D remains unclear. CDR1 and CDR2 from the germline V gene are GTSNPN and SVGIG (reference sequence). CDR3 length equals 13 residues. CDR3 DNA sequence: TGTGCACGGACCGGTGCTAGCACAGATACGCAGTATTTT. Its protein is CARTGASTDTQYF.

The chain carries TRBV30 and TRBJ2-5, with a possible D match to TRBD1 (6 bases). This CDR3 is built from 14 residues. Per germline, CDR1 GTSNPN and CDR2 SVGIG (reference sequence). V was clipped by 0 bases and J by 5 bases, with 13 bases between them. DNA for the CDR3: TGTGCCTGGAGTGTACAGGGCTCGGGGGAGACCCAGTACTTC. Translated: CAWSVQGSGETQYF.

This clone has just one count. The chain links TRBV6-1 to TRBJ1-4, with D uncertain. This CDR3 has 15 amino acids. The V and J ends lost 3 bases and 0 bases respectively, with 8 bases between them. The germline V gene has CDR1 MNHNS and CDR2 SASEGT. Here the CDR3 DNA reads TGTGCCAGCAGTGATTATGGGTCAACTAATGAAAAACTGTTTTTT. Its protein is CASSDYGSTNEKLFF.

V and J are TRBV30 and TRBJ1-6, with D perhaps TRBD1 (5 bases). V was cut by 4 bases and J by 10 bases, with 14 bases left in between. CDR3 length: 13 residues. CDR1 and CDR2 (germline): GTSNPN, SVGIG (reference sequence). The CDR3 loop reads CAWKEGAGSPLHF. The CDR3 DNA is TGTGCCTGGAAGGAAGGGGCTGGGTCACCCCTCCACTTT.

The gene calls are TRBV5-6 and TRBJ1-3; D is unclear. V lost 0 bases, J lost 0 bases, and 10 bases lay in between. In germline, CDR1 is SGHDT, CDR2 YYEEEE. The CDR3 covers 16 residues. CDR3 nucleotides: TGTGCCAGCAGCTTGGCCCCGACCCTCTCTGGAAACACCATATATTTT. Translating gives CASSLAPTLSGNTIYF.

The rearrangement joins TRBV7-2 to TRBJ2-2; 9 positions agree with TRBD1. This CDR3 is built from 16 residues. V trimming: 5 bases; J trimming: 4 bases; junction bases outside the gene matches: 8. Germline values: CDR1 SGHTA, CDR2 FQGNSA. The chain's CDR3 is CASSDGQGKGTGELFF. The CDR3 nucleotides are TGTGCCAGCAGCGACGGACAGGGGAAGGGCACCGGGGAGCTGTTTTTT.

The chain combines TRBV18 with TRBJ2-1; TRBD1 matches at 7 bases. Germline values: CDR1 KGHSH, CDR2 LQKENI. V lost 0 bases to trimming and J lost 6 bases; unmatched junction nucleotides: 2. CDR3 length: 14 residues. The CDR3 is CASSPPGGGNEQFF. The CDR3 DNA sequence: TGTGCCAGCTCACCACCAGGGGGCGGCAATGAGCAGTTCTTC.

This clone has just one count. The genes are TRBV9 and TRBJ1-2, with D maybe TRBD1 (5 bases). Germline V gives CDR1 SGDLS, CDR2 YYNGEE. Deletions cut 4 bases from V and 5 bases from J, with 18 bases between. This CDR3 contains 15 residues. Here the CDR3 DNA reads TGTGCCAGCAGCCCCGATTTCCAAGGGGCATATGGCTACACCTTC. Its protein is CASSPDFQGAYGYTF.